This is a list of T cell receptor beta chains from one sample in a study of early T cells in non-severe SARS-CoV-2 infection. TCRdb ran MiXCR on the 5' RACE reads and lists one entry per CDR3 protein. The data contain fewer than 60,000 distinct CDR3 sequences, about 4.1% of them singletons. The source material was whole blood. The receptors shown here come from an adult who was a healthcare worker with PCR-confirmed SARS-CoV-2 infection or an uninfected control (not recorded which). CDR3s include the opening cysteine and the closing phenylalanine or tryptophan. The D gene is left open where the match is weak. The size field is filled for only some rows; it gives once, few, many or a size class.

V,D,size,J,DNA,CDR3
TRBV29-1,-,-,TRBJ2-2,TGCAGCGTCGAACAGGGAACCGGGGAGCTGTTTTTT,CSVEQGTGELFF
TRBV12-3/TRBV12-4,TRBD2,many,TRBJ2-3,TGTGCCAGCAGTTTAGAACTAGCGGGAGGGTTCGATACGCAGTATTTT,CASSLELAGGFDTQYF
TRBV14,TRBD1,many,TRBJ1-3,TGTGCCAGCAGCCCAAGAAGCGTACAGGGGAACTCTGGAAACACCATATATTTT,CASSPRSVQGNSGNTIYF
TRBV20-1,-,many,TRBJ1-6,TGCAGTGCTAGAGGTTTCAGCGATAATTCACCCCTCCACTTT,CSARGFSDNSPLHF
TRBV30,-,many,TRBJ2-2,TGTGCCTGGAGTGAATCGTCCGGGGAGCTGTTTTTT,CAWSESSGELFF
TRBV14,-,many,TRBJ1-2,TGTGCCAGCAGCCAAGCGCCGGTCTATGGCTACACCTTC,CASSQAPVYGYTF
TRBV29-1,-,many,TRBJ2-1,TGCAGCGTTCTAGTTCAGGTAGTCTACAATGAGCAGTTCTTC,CSVLVQVVYNEQFF
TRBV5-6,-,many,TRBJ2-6,TGTGCCAGCAGCTTTTCCACAAACGTCCTGACTTTC,CASSFSTNVLTF
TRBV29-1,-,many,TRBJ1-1,TGCAGCGGTGAAGTCCCAAGGGCCAAGGCGGCTTTCTTT,CSGEVPRAKAAFF
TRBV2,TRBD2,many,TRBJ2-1,TGTGCCAGCAGTGGCCTAGCGGGAGCGGAGCAGTTCTTC,CASSGLAGAEQFF
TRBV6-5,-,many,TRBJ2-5,TGTGCCAGCAGTGCGACAGACGAAGAGACCCAGTACTTC,CASSATDEETQYF
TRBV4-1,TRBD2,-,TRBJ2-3,TGCGCCAGCAGCCTAGGTAGCGGGACCACAGATACGCAGTATTTT,CASSLGSGTTDTQYF
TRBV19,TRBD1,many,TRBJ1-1,TGTGCCAGTAGTATTGGCAGGGGGACTGAAGCTTTCTTT,CASSIGRGTEAFF
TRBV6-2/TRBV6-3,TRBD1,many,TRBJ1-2,TGTGCCAGCACCCCCCCTGGACAGGGAGAGGCCCTTGGCTACACCTTC,CASTPPGQGEALGYTF
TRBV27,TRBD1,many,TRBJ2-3,TGTGCCAGCATGGGACAGGGGGCGTGGGGCACAGATACGCAGTATTTT,CASMGQGAWGTDTQYF
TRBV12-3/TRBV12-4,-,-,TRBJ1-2,TGTGCCAGCAGTTTAGCGCTTGGGCAGGGTCGTGGCTACACCTTC,CASSLALGQGRGYTF
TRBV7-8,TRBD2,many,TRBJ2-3,TGTGCCAGCAGCTTACGAACTAGCGGGGGGGCGGTAAGCACAGATACGCAGTATTTT,CASSLRTSGGAVSTDTQYF
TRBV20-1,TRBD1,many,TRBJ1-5,TGCAGTGCTAGAAGACAGGGCGAGCAGCCCCAGCATTTT,CSARRQGEQPQHF
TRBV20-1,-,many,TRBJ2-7,TGCAGTGCTAGACTACTACTTATCTACGAGCAGTACTTC,CSARLLLIYEQYF
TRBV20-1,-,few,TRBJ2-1,TGCAGTGCCCTGGATTGGGCGCGCCCGCAGTTCTTC,CSALDWARPQFF
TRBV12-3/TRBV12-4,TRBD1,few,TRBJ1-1,TGTGCCAGCAGGCCCAGGGGGGGGGACACTGAAGCTTTCTTT,CASRPRGGDTEAFF
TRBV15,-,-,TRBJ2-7,TGTGCCACCAGCAGAGTAAGGGAAACCTACGAGCAGTACTTC,CATSRVRETYEQYF
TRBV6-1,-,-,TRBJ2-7,TGTGCCAGCAGTACCCCGGAGACAGGCCACTACGAGCAGTACTTC,CASSTPETGHYEQYF
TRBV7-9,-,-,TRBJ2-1,TGTGCCAGCAGCTCCTATAACAGGGCACATGAGCAGTTCTTC,CASSSYNRAHEQFF
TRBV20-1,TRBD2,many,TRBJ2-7,TGCAGTGGGGCTAGCGGCTCCTACGAGCAGTACTTC,CSGASGSYEQYF
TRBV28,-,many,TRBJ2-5,TGTGCCAGCAGTTTAGAGGTCGGGACCCAGTACTTC,CASSLEVGTQYF
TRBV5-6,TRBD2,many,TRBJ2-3,TGTGCCAGCAGCTTGGGACTAGCGGGGGTTCGGGCTACGCAGTATTTT,CASSLGLAGVRATQYF
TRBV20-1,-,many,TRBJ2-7,TGCAGTGCCCCTTCGTCGAGGGGGGCCGCCTACGAGCAGTACTTC,CSAPSSRGAAYEQYF
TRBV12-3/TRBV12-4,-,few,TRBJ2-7,TGTGCCAGCAGTTTCTCAGGGACGGGGACCTACGAGCAGTACTTC,CASSFSGTGTYEQYF
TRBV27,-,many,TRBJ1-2,TGTGCCAGCAGTACCGGGGGCGACTATGGCTACACCTTC,CASSTGGDYGYTF
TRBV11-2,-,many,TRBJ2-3,TGTGCCAGCAGCCGTTTATGGACAGATACGCAGTATTTT,CASSRLWTDTQYF